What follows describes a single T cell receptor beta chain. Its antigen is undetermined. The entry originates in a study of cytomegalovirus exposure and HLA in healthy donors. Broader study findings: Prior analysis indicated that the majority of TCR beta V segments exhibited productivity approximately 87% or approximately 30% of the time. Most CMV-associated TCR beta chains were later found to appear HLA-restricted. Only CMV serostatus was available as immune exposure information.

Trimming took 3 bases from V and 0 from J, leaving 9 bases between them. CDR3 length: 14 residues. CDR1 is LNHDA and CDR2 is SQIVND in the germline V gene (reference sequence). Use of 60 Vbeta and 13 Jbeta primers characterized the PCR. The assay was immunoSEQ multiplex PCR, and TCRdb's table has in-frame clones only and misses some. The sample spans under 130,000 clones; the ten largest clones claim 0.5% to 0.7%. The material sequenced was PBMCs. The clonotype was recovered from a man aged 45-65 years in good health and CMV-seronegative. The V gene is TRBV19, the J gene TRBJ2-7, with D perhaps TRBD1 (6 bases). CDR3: CASSISRGSYEQYF. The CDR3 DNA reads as TGTGCCAGTAGTATCTCCAGGGGCTCCTACGAGCAGTACTTC.